These 4 T cell receptor beta chains share one sample of origin, sequenced in a study of tumor-infiltrating lymphocytes in primary liver carcinoma. From about 0.45 ug total RNA, TCR beta cDNA was generated with a primer in the constant region. Libraries covering TCR beta were generated through three nested multiplex PCR rounds (using a slightly modified ARM-PCR). The two initial PCR rounds, nine to eleven cycles each, used TRBV1-TRBV30 forward and C-beta reverse primers. TCRdb recomputed calls from the multiplex PCR reads with MiXCR, one row per CDR3 protein. The sample holds fewer than 110,000 distinct CDR3 sequences, approximately 70% seen once. The study co-extracted DNA and RNA from 20-30 mg of unsorted bulk tissue. The sequencing sample was made of liver tumor tissue from sampling region 2. Subset given: tumor region T2, inferior pole. The receptors were sampled from a woman aged 55-70 years with primary liver carcinoma and hepatitis B virus infection.

Concerning this clonotype: Being one base from a much bigger clone, this may be a read error. V gene TRBV5-4 combines with J gene TRBJ2-1, with D tentatively TRBD2 (5 bases). Per germline, CDR1 SGHNT and CDR2 YYREEE (reference sequence). The CDR3 runs 12 residues. CDR3 sequence reads: CARSYGAEEEFF. The CDR3 DNA sequence: TGTGCCAGGAGCTATGGAGCGGAAGAAGAGTTCTTC.

In regard to this clonotype: A much more abundant neighbour one base away suggests this may be a read error. V usage is TRBV20-1 and J usage is TRBJ2-7; TRBD2 agrees at 15 bases. The germline V gene has CDR1 DFQATT and CDR2 SNEGSKA (reference sequence). Germline trimming cut 4 bases from V and 4 bases from J; bases unmatched to any gene: 5. This CDR3 region has 15 residues. The CDR3 nucleotides are TGCAGTGCTAAGGCCGGGACTAGCGGGAGGTACGAGCAGTACTTC. It codes for CSAKAGTSGRYEQYF.

This clonotype was observed a few times. Given a much more abundant clone one base away, this may be a read error. V is TRBV13 and J is TRBJ1-1; 10 nucleotides agree with TRBD1. The CDR3 spans 15 residues. CDR1 is PRHDT, CDR2 FYEKMQ, per germline (reference sequence). Trimming cost V 3 bases and J 7 bases; bases outside gene matches: 8. CDR3 amino acids: CASSLVGQGFSEAFF. Here the CDR3 DNA reads TGTGCCAGCAGCTTGGTGGGACAGGGGTTCAGTGAAGCTTTCTTT.

On this clonotype itself: The junction does not match germline at one end; this may be a read error. The V gene is TRBV4-2, the J gene TRBJ2-7; D perhaps matches TRBD2 (5 bases). Germline values: CDR1 LGHNA, CDR2 YNFKEQ. The CDR3 is 16 amino acids. CDR3 nucleotide sequence: TGTGCCAGCAGCCATCCCGTGACATCTAGCTCCTACGGGCAGTACTTC. Translating it yields CASSHPVTSSSYGQYF.